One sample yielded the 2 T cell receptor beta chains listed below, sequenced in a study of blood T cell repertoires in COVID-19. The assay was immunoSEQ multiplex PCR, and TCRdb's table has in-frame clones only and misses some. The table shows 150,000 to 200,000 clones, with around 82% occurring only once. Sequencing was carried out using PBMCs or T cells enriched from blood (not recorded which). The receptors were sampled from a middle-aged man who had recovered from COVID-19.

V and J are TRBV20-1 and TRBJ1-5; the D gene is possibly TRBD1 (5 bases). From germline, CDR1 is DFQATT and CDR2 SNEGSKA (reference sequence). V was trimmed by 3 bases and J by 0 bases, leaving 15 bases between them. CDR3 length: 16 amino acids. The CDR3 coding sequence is TGCAGTGCTAGTGAGGGAGGACAATATAGCAATCAGCCCCAGCATTTT. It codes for CSASEGGQYSNQPQHF.

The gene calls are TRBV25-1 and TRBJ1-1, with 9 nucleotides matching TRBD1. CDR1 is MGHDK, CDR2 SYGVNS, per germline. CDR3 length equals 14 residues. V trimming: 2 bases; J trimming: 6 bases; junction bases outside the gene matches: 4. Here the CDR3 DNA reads TGTGCCAGCAGTGAACCCCGGACAGGGGCTGAAGCTTTCTTT. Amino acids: CASSEPRTGAEAFF.